This T cell receptor (beta chain) derives from a study of T cells after yellow fever vaccination. Study-level findings and limits: Post-booster reappearance was seen for most primary-vaccination clones (nearly 97% CD4, roughly 91% CD8).

The CDR3 is 13 amino acids. With V trimmed by 3 bases and J by 4 bases, 4 bases remained unmatched. Per germline, CDR1 DFQATT and CDR2 SNEGSKA (reference sequence). This clonotype was seen a few times. Its antigen is unidentified. Via MiXCR, TCRdb re-called the 5' RACE reads, giving one row per CDR3 protein. This sample has a few hundred thousand distinct CDR3 sequences, with roughly 4.3% found just once. Specimen: PBMCs, collected 15 days after the yellow fever booster vaccination. The chain couples TRBV20-1 to TRBJ1-1, with 8 bases aligning to TRBD1. The receptor's source is a man aged 18 to 29 who received the YFV17D yellow fever vaccine. The CDR3 loop is CSARDTGGTEAFF. CDR3 DNA: TGCAGTGCTAGGGATACAGGGGGCACTGAAGCTTTCTTT.